The 5 T cell receptor beta chains reported below all come from one sample, sequenced in a study of T cells expressing NK-cell markers. From its re-call of the 5' RACE reads, TCRdb lists each CDR3 protein once, without DNA. In all, the sample yields 300,000 to 450,000 distinct CDR3 sequences. The sample comprised blood T cells: a sorted CD56 or NKG2C T cell subset, CD4+ or CD8+ T cells, or bulk PBMC T cells (not recorded which). These TCRs come from a man between 18 and 69 years old in good health.

This sequence joins TRBV7-9 and TRBJ2-5. The CDR3 has 15 residues. The germline gives CDR1 SEHNR, CDR2 FQNEAQ (reference sequence). The CDR3 loop is CASSLALGTQETQYF.

This sequence joins TRBV29-1 and TRBJ2-3; TCRdb reports TRBD1, a call that lacks DNA to check it against. CDR1 is SQVTM and CDR2 is ANQGSEA in the germline V gene. This CDR3 contains 15 residues. This chain's CDR3 is CSVGQDFPRTDTQYF.

The chain employs TRBV6-1 and TRBJ1-1; the TRBD1 assignment by TCRdb is unverifiable without DNA. This CDR3 has 16 amino acids. In germline, CDR1 is MNHNS, CDR2 SASEGT. The CDR3: CASSDLRTGKNTEAFF.

The rearrangement uses TRBV18 and TRBJ1-2; TCRdb's D call of TRBD1 is untestable without DNA. This CDR3 comprises 15 residues. Germline values: CDR1 KGHSH, CDR2 LQKENI. The CDR3 region is CASSPPSRDSDGYTF.

The rearrangement uses TRBV5-1 and TRBJ2-7; there is no DNA to check the TCRdb D call of TRBD1. In germline, CDR1 is SGHRS, CDR2 YFSETQ. The CDR3 covers 16 residues. CDR3 sequence: CASSLNYRTGTYEQYF.